The clone carrying this TCR beta chain came up once. Antigen unknown. The data are from a study of long-term antiretroviral therapy in people with HIV. The study, taken as a whole, reports: Clonal populations expanded prior to ART predominated within the repertoire at all time points.

The authors ran the immunoSEQ assay, v3.0, at survey level. Generated by immunoSEQ multiplex PCR, the TCRdb table keeps only in-frame clones and is missing some. The table includes some 40,000 clones, 94% detected once. In germline, CDR1 is SNHLY, CDR2 FYNNEI. The CDR3 covers 12 residues. V lost 8 bases, J lost 4 bases, and 12 bases lay in between. Every specimen held between roughly 0.85-11 million cryopreserved PBMC. These were thawed and washed before DNA extraction. The sequence was obtained from a man aged 25 to 40 with HIV. This chain joins TRBV2 and TRBJ2-7, with no clear D. The material was unsorted PBMCs, obtained about 9 years after starting antiretroviral therapy. CDR3: CASWAGSYEQYF. The CDR3 region has the DNA TGTGCCAGCTGGGCCGGTTCGTACGAGCAGTACTTC. Variable domain in full (rest from reference TRBV2 and TRBJ2-7): EPEVTQTPSHQVTQMGQEVILRCVPISNHLYFYWYRQILGQKVEFLVSFYNNEISEKSEIFDDQFSVERPDGSNFTLKIRSTKLEDSAMYFCASWAGSYEQYFGPGTRLTVT.